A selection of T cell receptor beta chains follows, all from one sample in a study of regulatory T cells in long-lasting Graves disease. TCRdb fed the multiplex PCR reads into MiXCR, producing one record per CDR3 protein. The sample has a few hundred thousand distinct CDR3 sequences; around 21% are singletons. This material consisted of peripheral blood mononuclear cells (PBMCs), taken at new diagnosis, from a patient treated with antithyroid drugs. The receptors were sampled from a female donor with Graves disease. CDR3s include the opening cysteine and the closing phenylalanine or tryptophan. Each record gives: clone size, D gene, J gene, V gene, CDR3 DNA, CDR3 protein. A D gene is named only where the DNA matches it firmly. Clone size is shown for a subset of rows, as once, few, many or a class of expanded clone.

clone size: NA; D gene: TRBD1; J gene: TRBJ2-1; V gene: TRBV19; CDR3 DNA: TGTGCCAGTAGACACGGGGACAGGGCTAATGAGCAGTTCTTC; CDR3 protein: CASRHGDRANEQFF
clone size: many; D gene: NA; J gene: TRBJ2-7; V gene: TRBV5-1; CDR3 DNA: TGCGCCAGCAGCTATCCGGGGGCAGGCTACGAGCAGTACTTC; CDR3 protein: CASSYPGAGYEQYF
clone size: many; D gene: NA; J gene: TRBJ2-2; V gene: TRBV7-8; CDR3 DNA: TGTGCCAGCAGCCGCCGTCGGCAGGGTTGGAACACCGGGGAGCTGTTTTTT; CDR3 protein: CASSRRRQGWNTGELFF
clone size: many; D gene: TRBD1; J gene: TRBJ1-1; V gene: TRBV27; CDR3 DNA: TGTGCCAGCAGTTCGGCCCCGGGACAGCTGAACACTGAAGCTTTCTTT; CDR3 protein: CASSSAPGQLNTEAFF
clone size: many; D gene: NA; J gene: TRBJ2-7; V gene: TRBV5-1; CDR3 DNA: TGCGCCAGCAGCCGCGGGCAATCACAGGGTGGAGAGCAGTACTTC; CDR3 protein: CASSRGQSQGGEQYF
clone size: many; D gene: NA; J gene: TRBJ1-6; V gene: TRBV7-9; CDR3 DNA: TGTGCCAGCAGCTCCCTGCAGGGAGTTAATTCACCCCTCCACTTT; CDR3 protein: CASSSLQGVNSPLHF
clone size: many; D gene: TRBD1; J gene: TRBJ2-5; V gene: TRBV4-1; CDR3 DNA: TGCGCCAGCAGCCATGTAACGGGACAGGCCCAAGAGACCCAGTACTTC; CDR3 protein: CASSHVTGQAQETQYF
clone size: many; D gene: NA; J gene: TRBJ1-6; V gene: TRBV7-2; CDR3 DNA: TGTGCCAGCAGCTTAGAGGCAACATCCTATTCACCCCTCCACTTT; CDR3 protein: CASSLEATSYSPLHF
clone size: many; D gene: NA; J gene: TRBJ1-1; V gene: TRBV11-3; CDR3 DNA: TGTGCCAGCAGCTTAGCAGTAGGGAACACTGAAGCTTTCTTT; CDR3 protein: CASSLAVGNTEAFF
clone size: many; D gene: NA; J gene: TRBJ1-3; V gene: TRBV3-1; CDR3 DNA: TGTGCCAGCAGCCAAACCGCGAGCTCTGGAAACACCATATATTTT; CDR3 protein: CASSQTASSGNTIYF
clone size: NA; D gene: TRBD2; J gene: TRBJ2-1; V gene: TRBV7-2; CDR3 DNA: TGTGCCAGCAGCCCCACTAGCGGGAGGGTGGATGAGCAGCTCTTC; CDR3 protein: CASSPTSGRVDEQLF
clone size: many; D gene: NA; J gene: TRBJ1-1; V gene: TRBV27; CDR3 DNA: TGTGCCAGCAGAGACGCTTGGGGGAGAGGTACTGAAGCTTTCTTT; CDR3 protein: CASRDAWGRGTEAFF
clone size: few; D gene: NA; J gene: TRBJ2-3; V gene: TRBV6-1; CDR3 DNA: TGTGCCAGCAGTCATCTACAGGGAGGGAGCGCAGATACGCAGTATTTT; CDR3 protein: CASSHLQGGSADTQYF
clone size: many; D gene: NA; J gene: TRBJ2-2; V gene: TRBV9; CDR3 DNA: TGTGCCAGCAGCGTAGAAGGAAGGCAGGGGCGCCCCGGGGAGCTGTTTTTT; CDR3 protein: CASSVEGRQGRPGELFF
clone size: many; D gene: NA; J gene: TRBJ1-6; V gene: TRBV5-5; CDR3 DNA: TGTGCCAGCAGCTTGGTCTCGGGATCGGGTAATTCACCCCTCCACTTT; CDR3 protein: CASSLVSGSGNSPLHF
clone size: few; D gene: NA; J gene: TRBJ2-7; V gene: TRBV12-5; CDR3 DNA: TGTGCTAGTGGTTTGCCCGGGGCGTTCGAGCAGTACTTC; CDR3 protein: CASGLPGAFEQYF
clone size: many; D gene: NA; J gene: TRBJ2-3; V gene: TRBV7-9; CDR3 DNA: TGTGCCAGCAGCAGAGAATACAGTAGAAAAGACACAGATACGCAGTATTTT; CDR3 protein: CASSREYSRKDTDTQYF
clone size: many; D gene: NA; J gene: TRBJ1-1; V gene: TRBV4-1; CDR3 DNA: TGCGCCAGCAGCCAAGGGGGCCAGAGACTGAACACTGAAGCTTTCTTT; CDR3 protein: CASSQGGQRLNTEAFF
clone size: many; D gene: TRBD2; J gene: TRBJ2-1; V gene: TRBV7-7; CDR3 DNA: TGTGCCAGCAGCTTAAGTCATCGTCTAGCGGGACCCTACAATGAGCAGTTCTTC; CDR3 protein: CASSLSHRLAGPYNEQFF
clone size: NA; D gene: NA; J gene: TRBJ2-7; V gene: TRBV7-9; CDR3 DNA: TGTGCCAGCAGCTGGGGGCAAGGGCAAGAGCAGTACTTC; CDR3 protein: CASSWGQGQEQYF
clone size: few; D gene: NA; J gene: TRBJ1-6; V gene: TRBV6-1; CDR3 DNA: TGTGCCAGCAGTGTTGGACAGTCTAATAATTCACCCCTCCACTTT; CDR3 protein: CASSVGQSNNSPLHF
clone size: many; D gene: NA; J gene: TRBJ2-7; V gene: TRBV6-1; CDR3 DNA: TGTGCCAGCAGTCCCAAAAGGTTGCAGTATACCTACGAGCAGTACTTC; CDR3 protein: CASSPKRLQYTYEQYF
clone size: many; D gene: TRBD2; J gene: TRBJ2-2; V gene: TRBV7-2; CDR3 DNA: TGTGCCAGCAGCTTAGCTGGGACTAGCTCGGCCGGGGAGCTGTTTTTT; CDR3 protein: CASSLAGTSSAGELFF
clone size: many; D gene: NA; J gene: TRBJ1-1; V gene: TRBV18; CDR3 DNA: TGTGCCAGCTCACCTTCCATAGCGGGGAACACTGAAGCTTTCTTT; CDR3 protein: CASSPSIAGNTEAFF
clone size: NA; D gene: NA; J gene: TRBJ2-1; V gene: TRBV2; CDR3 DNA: TGTGCCAGCAGCCAGCTGAGCTCCTACAATGAGCAGTTCTTC; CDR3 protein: CASSQLSSYNEQFF
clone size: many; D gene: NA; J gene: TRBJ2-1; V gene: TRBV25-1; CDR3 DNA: TGTGCCAGCAGTGGGTGGGGCTGGCAGTTCTTC; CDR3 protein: CASSGWGWQFF
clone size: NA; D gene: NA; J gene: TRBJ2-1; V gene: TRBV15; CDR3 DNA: TGTGCCACCAGCCCCGGGCGGGGTCCCTCCTACAATGAGCACTTC; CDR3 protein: CATSPGRGPSYNEHF
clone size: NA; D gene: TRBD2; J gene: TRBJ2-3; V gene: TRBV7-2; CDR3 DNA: TGTGCCAGCAGCGCCCTACTAGCGGGGGGGCAAGATACGCAGTATTTT; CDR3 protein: CASSALLAGGQDTQYF
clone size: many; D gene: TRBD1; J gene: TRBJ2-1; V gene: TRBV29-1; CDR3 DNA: TGCAGCGTCAATAAGGGACAGGGGAATGAGCAGTTCTTC; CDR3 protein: CSVNKGQGNEQFF
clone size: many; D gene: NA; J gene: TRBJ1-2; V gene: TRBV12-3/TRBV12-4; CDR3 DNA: TGTGCCAGCAGCCTGAGTGGGGGCAACCTCTATGGCTACACCTTC; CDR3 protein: CASSLSGGNLYGYTF
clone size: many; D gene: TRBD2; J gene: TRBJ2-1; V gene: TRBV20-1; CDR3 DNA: TGCAGTGCTAGAGAGCCTAGCGGCGAATACGGCGATGAGCAGTTCTTC; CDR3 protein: CSAREPSGEYGDEQFF
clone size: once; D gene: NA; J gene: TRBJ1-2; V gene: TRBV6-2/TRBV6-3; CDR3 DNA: TGTGCCAGCAGCCCTACCAACGAGGGTGGCTACACCTTC; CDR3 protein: CASSPTNEGGYTF
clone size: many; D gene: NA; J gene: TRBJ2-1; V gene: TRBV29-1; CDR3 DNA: TGCAGCGTTGAAGATAGGGGACCGAGCTCCTACAATGAGCAGTTCTTC; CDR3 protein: CSVEDRGPSSYNEQFF
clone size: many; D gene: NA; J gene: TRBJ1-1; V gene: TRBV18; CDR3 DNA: TGTGCCAGCCGACTGGGGGTGGAAAACACTGAAGCTTTCTTT; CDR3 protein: CASRLGVENTEAFF
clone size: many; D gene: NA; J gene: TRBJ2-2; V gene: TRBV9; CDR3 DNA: TGTGCCAGCAGCGCGAGGACGGCGAACACCGGGGAGCTGTTTTTT; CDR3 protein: CASSARTANTGELFF
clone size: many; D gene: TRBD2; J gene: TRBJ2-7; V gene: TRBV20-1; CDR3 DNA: TGCAGTGCTAGGGGACTAGCGGGGGCCGGGACCTACGAGCAGTACTTC; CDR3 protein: CSARGLAGAGTYEQYF
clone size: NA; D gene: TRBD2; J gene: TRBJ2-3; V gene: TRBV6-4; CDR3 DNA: TGTGCCAGCAGTCCGGGGGGGCCGGATACGCAGTATTTT; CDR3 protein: CASSPGGPDTQYF
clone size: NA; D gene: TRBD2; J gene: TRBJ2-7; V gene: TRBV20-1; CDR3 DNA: TGCAGTGCTAGAGATCTAGCGGGAGGCTCCTACGAGCAGTACTTC; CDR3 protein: CSARDLAGGSYEQYF
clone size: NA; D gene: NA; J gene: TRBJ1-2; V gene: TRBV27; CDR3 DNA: TGTGCCAGCAGTGTCCTCCCGCTTCATACAAATGGCTACACCTTC; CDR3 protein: CASSVLPLHTNGYTF
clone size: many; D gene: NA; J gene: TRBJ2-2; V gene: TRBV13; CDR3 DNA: TGTGCCAGCAGCTTTTCTCTCGGGGAGCTGTTTTTT; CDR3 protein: CASSFSLGELFF
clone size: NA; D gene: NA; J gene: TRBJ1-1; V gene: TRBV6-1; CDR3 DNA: TGTGCCAGCAGTGAATATGGCACTGAAGCTTTCTTT; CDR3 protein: CASSEYGTEAFF
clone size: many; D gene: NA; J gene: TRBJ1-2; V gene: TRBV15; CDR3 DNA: TGTGCCACCAGCAGAGAAGGGGCGAGCGGCTATGGCTACACCTTC; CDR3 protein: CATSREGASGYGYTF
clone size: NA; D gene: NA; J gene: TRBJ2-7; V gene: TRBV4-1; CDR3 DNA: TGCGCCAGCAGCCATGGGCAGGGACCCTACGAGCAGTACTTC; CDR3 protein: CASSHGQGPYEQYF
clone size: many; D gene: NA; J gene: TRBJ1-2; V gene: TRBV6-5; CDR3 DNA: TGTGCCAGCAGTTACGAGGGAAACTATGGCTACACCTTC; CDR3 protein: CASSYEGNYGYTF
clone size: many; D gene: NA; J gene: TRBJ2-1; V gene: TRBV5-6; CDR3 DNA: TGTGCCAGCAGCTTGGTGCGGGGTTACAATGAGCAGTTCTTC; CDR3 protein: CASSLVRGYNEQFF
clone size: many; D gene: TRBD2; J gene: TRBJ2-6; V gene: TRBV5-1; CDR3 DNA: TGCGCCAGCAGTGAACGGGGGGGCTTTGGGGCCAACGTCCTGACTTTC; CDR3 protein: CASSERGGFGANVLTF
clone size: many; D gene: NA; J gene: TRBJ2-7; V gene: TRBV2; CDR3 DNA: TGTGCCAGCAGTGACGACAGCGGCGGCGAGCAGTACTTC; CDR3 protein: CASSDDSGGEQYF
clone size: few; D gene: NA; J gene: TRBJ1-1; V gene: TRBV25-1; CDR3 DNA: TGTGCCAGCTCTCGAGAACAGGGGAACACTGAAGCTTTCTTT; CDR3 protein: CASSREQGNTEAFF
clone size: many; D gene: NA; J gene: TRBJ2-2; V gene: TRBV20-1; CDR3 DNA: TGCAGTGCTAGAGTTGGCAGCTTGGCCGGGGAGCTGTTTTTT; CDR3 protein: CSARVGSLAGELFF
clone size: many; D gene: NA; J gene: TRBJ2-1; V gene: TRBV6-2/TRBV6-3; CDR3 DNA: TGTGCCAGCAGTTATGGGAGTGCAGGGAGGTCCTACAATGAGCAGTTCTTC; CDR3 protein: CASSYGSAGRSYNEQFF
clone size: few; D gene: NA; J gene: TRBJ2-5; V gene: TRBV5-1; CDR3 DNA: TGCGCCAGCAGCTCCGCGACGGGGAACCAAGAGACCCAGTACTTC; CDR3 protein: CASSSATGNQETQYF